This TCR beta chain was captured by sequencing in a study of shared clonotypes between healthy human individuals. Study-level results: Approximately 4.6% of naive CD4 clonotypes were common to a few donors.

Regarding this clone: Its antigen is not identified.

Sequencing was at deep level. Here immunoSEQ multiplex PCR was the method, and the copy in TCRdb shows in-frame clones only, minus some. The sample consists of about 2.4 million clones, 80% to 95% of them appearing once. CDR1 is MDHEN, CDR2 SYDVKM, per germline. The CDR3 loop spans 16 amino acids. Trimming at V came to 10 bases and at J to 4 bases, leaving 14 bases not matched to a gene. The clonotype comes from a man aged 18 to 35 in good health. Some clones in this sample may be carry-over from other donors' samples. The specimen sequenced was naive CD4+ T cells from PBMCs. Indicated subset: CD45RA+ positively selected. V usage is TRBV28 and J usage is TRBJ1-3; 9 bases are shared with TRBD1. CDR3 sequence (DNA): TGTGCCACCACCCGTCCACAGGGGGCGGGGGGAAACACCATATATTTT. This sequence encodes CATTRPQGAGGNTIYF.